This TCR beta chain was captured by sequencing in a study of cytomegalovirus exposure and HLA in healthy donors. Study-level background: The use of the same platform for the 95 to 150 validation repertoires and the 600 to 800 first-cohort repertoires was reported by a later analysis. Overall study findings and caveats: Among TCR beta chains, those listed as cytomegalovirus-associated numbered over 150.

On this clone itself: Its antigen remains unidentified.

Only in-frame clones appear in the TCRdb table, and some are missing; sequencing was by immunoSEQ multiplex PCR. The profile shows 150,000 or so clones, roughly 89% of them singletons. This CDR3 spans 15 amino acids. V lost 0 bases and J lost 8, with 16 bases in between. In germline, CDR1 is SNHLY, CDR2 FYNNEI. A 120-subject validation cohort, separate from the 666-subject first cohort, supplied the donors. The receptor was isolated from a woman aged 18-35 years in good health and CMV-seropositive. Material: PBMCs. The chain employs TRBV2 and TRBJ1-2; weak D call: TRBD1 (5 bases). The CDR3: CASSEAGRGAGGYTF. CDR3 in DNA: TGTGCCAGCAGTGAAGCCGGAAGGGGCGCCGGGGGCTACACCTTC.